The clone carrying this T cell receptor beta chain came up many times. This entry comes from a study of T cells of healthy individuals. TCRdb recomputed calls from the 5' RACE reads with MiXCR, one row per CDR3 protein. The sample shows approximately 50,000 distinct CDR3 sequences, roughly 14% of them seen only once. V shed 4 bases and J shed 10 bases, with 13 bases lying between them. The CDR3 extends over 11 amino acids. CDR1 SQVTM and CDR2 ANQGSEA come from the germline V gene. The gene calls are TRBV29-1 and TRBJ1-1; no firm D call. This receptor was taken from a human donor in good health. The CDR3, as DNA: TGCAGCGTTGGTGCGGAGAACGGAGCTTTCTTT. Translation: CSVGAENGAFF.